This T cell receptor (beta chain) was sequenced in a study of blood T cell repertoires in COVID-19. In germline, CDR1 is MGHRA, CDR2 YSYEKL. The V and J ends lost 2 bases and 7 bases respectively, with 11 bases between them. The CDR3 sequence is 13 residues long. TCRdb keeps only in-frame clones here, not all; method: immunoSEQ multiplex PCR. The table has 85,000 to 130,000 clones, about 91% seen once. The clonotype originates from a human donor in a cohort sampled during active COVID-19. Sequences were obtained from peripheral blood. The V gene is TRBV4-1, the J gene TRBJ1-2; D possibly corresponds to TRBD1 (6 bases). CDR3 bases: TGCGCCAGCAGCCAAACAGGGAAGGGTGGCTACACCTTC. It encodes CASSQTGKGGYTF.